This TCR beta chain is from a study of molecular identifiers for immune sequencing clone quantification. In the study overall: In replicates, RNA from 20,000 or 100,000 naive CD8 cells was divided five ways and four parts were sequenced. The study, taken as a whole, reports: Spiked Jurkat TCR RNA equivalent to one cell reportedly surfaced among some 1 million naive cells. Among effectors, clones above 20 RNA copies held over 99% of molecules; among naive cells, under 1%.

The CDR3 has 15 residues. The V end was cut by 1 base, the J end by 3 bases, with 12 bases between. CDR1 is LNHNV and CDR2 is YYDKDF in the germline V gene (reference sequence). Comment on this clonotype: Its antigen is still unknown. No conserved phenylalanine or tryptophan ends this CDR3, so it is likely a read error.

From the PCR reads, TCRdb called clonotypes with MiXCR, one entry per CDR3 protein. This table holds approximately 630,000 distinct CDR3 sequences, 25% found once. The source material was naive CD8+ T cells from blood, with Jurkat cell RNA spiked in. Subset noted: FACS-sorted CD8+CD4-CCR7+CD45RA+ naive T cells. The receptor was isolated from a human donor in good health. Some libraries in this study had Jurkat cell RNA spiked in. The chain combines TRBV15 with TRBJ1-1; D ambiguous. Here the CDR3 DNA reads TGTGCCACCAGCAGAGTTACCCCCGAGGACACTGAAGCTTTCATT. It translates to CATSRVTPEDTEAFI.